A selection of T cell receptor beta chains follows, all from one sample in a study of blood T cell repertoires in COVID-19. The method was immunoSEQ multiplex PCR; TCRdb's version includes in-frame clones alone and lacks a portion of them. Of over 250,000 clones in the sample, over 75% were seen once. Source material: PBMCs or T cells enriched from blood (not recorded which). Receptors originate from a young woman who had recovered from COVID-19. Each CDR3 is given with its conserved first and last residue. Fields, in order: J gene, D gene, V gene, clone size, CDR3 DNA, CDR3 protein. D genes are given only for firm matches. Only part of the rows carry a size: once, few, many, or a class if the clone is expanded.

>TRBJ1-2|-|TRBV18|-
TGTGCCAGCTCACCACTCCCTAGTAACTATGGCTACACCTTC
CASSPLPSNYGYTF
>TRBJ1-1|-|TRBV7-6|once
TGTGCCAGCAGCTTAGGGGCGCCCCCGAACACTGAAGCTTTCTTT
CASSLGAPPNTEAFF
>TRBJ1-2|TRBD1|TRBV6-1|-
TGTGCCAGCAGTGAACAGGGGGCATGGGGCTACACCTTC
CASSEQGAWGYTF
>TRBJ1-4|TRBD1|TRBV2|few
TGTGCCAGCAGTCAACAGGGGTCTTATGAAAAACTGTTTTTT
CASSQQGSYEKLFF
>TRBJ2-3|TRBD2|TRBV7-2|-
TGTGCCAGCAGTTACGAGCTAGCGGGGGGAGATACGCAGTATTTT
CASSYELAGGDTQYF
>TRBJ2-1|TRBD2|TRBV6-4|-
TGTGCCAGCAGTGACTCGGTGGGCGGGGGGGACAATGAGCAGTTCTTC
CASSDSVGGGDNEQFF
>TRBJ1-2|-|TRBV29-1|-
TGCAGCGTAGGAAGGGACACCGCTAACTATGGCTACACCTTC
CSVGRDTANYGYTF
>TRBJ1-2|TRBD1|TRBV18|-
TGTGCCAGCTCACCCTACGAACAGGGGAGTGGCTACACCTTC
CASSPYEQGSGYTF
>TRBJ1-2|TRBD1|TRBV2|-
TGTGCCAGTCCTAAAGGAAACAGGGGGGGGCTCGGTGGCTACACCTTC
CASPKGNRGGLGGYTF
>TRBJ2-1|TRBD1|TRBV25-1|-
TGTGCCAGCTTGGGACAGGTCTACAATGAGCAGTTCTTC
CASLGQVYNEQFF
>TRBJ1-4|-|TRBV7-2|-
TGTGCCAGCAGAAGGGGCGGGGGTGGTGAAAAACTGTTTTTT
CASRRGGGGEKLFF
>TRBJ2-1|-|TRBV19|-
TGTGCCAGTACGTCGAGGGAGTGGTACAATGAGCAGTTCTTC
CASTSREWYNEQFF
>TRBJ1-5|TRBD1|TRBV2|-
TGTGCCAGCAGTGATTCGGGACAGGTCAATCAGCCCCAGCATTTT
CASSDSGQVNQPQHF
>TRBJ1-4|-|TRBV3-1/TRBV3-2|-
TGTGCCAGCAGCCAAGATTTGAGGGGGAATGAAAAACTGTTTTTT
CASSQDLRGNEKLFF
>TRBJ1-1|-|TRBV12-3/TRBV12-4|-
TGTGCCAGCAGTCCGGAACAGGATCCTGAAGCTTTCTTT
CASSPEQDPEAFF
>TRBJ1-1|-|TRBV16|once
TGTGCCAGCAGCCACACAATAGGGAGAGGAGGAAACACTGAAGCTTTCTTT
CASSHTIGRGGNTEAFF